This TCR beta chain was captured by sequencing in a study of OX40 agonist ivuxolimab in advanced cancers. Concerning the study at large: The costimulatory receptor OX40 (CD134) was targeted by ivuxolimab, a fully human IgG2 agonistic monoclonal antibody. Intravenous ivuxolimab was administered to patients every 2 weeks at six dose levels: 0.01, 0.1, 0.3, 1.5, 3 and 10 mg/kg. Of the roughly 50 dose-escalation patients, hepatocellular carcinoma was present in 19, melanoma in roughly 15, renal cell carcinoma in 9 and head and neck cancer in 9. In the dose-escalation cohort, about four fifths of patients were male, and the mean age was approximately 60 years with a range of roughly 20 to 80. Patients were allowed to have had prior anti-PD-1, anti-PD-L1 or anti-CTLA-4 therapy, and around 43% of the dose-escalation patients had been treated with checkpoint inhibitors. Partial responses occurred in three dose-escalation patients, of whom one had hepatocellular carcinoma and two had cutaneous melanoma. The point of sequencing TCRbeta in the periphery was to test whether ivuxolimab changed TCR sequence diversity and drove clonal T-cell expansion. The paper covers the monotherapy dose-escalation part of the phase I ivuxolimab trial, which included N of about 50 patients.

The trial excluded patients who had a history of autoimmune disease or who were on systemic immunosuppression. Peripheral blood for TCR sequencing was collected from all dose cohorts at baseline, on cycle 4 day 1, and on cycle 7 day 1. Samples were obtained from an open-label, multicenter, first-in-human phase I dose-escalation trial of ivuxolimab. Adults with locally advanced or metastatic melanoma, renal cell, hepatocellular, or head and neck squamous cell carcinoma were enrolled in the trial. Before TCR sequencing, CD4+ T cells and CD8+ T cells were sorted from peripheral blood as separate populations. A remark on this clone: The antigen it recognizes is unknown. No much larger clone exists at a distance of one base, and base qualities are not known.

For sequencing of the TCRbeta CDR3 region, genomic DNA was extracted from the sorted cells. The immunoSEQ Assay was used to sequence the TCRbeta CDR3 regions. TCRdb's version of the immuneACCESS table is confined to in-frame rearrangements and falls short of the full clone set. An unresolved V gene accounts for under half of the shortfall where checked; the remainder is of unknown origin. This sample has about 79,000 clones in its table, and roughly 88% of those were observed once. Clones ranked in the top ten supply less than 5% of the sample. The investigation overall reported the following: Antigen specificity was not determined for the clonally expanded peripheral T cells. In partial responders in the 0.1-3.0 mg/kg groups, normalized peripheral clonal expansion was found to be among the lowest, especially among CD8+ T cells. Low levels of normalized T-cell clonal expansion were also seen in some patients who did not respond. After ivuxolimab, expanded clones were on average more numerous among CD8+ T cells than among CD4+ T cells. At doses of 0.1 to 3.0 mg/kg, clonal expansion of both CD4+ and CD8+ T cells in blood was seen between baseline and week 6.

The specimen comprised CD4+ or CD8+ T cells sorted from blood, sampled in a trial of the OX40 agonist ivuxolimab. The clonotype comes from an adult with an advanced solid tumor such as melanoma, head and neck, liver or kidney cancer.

In nucleotide form, the sequence is TGTGCCAGCAAAAGTCTGGGACCACAGTTCTTC. Translation gives CASKSLGPQFF. The chain joins TRBV2 to TRBJ2-1, with the D call perhaps TRBD1 or TRBD2, as 5 bases match in each case. The CDR3 contains 11 residues, cysteine and phenylalanine counted. Only the CDR3 region is kept as DNA, spanning 33 bases read in frame from base 1. Looking up the germline V gene yields CDR1 SNHLY and CDR2 FYNNEI. V is clipped by 7 bases and J by 13 bases, and the sequence between their germline boundaries is 14 bases long.